This TCR beta chain originates from a study of blood T cells in healthy people across ages. Study-wide results and caveats: It was the long-lived donors that had more naive CD4+ cells and higher diversity than aged donors.

A word on this clonotype: Its antigen is currently unknown.

Germline V gives CDR1 SGHRS, CDR2 YFSETQ. The CDR3 consists of 15 residues. Deletions cut 0 bases from V and 6 bases from J, with 14 bases between. For the second PCR, which ran for 7 to 11 cycles, a sample-barcoded 5' primer and a J-beta primer mix were used. MiXCR, applied by TCRdb to the 5' RACE reads, yields one record per CDR3 protein. The profile shows about 640,000 distinct CDR3 sequences, approximately 50% of them singletons. The chain has TRBV5-1 and TRBJ2-3, with D possibly being TRBD2 (5 bases). This TCR derives from a man in his sixties in good health. The sequenced sample consisted of blood. CDR3 residues: CASSLEGSGYDTQYF. CDR3 nucleotides: TGCGCCAGCAGCTTGGAGGGATCGGGATACGATACGCAGTATTTT.